The rows below give T cell receptor beta chains drawn from one sample of a study of blood T cells in healthy people across ages. TCRdb called the 5' RACE reads again in MiXCR, with one record for every CDR3 protein. The sample consists of hundreds of thousands of distinct CDR3 sequences, about 61% of them appearing once. Sequenced: blood. Receptors originate from a man aged 40-50 years in good health. The CDR3 runs from the conserved cysteine through the conserved F or W. A D gene is named only where the DNA matches it firmly. A row's size may be missing; if present it is once, few, many or a size class.

size: many
J: TRBJ2-1
V: TRBV12-3/TRBV12-4
D: .
DNA: TGTGCCAGCAGCAGAGGCGGTAATGAGCAGTTCTTC
CDR3: CASSRGGNEQFF

size: .
J: TRBJ2-5
V: TRBV11-1
D: TRBD2
DNA: TGTGCCAGCAGCCCAGACCGACTAGCGGGGGGTGGAGAGACCCAGTACTTC
CDR3: CASSPDRLAGGGETQYF

size: .
J: TRBJ2-3
V: TRBV12-3/TRBV12-4
D: TRBD2
DNA: TGTGCCAGCAGGCTCACTAGCGGGGGGGGCCCCAGCACAGATACGCAGTATTTT
CDR3: CASRLTSGGGPSTDTQYF

size: .
J: TRBJ2-7
V: TRBV5-6
D: .
DNA: TGTGCCAGCAGCGTGCCGGGGGACAGTAGCGAGCAGTACTTC
CDR3: CASSVPGDSSEQYF

size: .
J: TRBJ2-1
V: TRBV2
D: .
DNA: TGTGCCAGCAGTGAGATGAGGAGGGAGTTCTTC
CDR3: CASSEMRREFF

size: few
J: TRBJ1-5
V: TRBV7-8
D: .
DNA: TGTGCCAGCAGCCGGGACGGGAGGCAGCAGGAGCCCCAGCATTTT
CDR3: CASSRDGRQQEPQHF

size: few
J: TRBJ1-1
V: TRBV27
D: .
DNA: TGTGCCAGCAGTACGAGCACAGGGAACACTGAAGCTTTCTTT
CDR3: CASSTSTGNTEAFF

size: .
J: TRBJ2-7
V: TRBV29-1
D: .
DNA: TGCAGCGTCGAGATGGAGGGGATTTCCTACAATGAGCAGTACTTC
CDR3: CSVEMEGISYNEQYF

size: .
J: TRBJ1-5
V: TRBV6-6
D: .
DNA: TGTGCCAGCAGCCTTGGCAGGGAGGTTCTCAGCAATCAGCCCCAGCATTTT
CDR3: CASSLGREVLSNQPQHF

size: .
J: TRBJ2-3
V: TRBV13
D: .
DNA: TGTGCCAGCAGCCCCGTTTTAGGGGCGGATACGCAGTATTTT
CDR3: CASSPVLGADTQYF

size: few
J: TRBJ2-7
V: TRBV7-2
D: TRBD2
DNA: TGTGCCAGCAGCGGAGGGGCTAGCGGGTACGAGCAGTACTTC
CDR3: CASSGGASGYEQYF